This T cell receptor (beta chain) was recorded in a study of OX40 agonist ivuxolimab in advanced cancers. About the research overall: Two patients with cutaneous melanoma and one with hepatocellular carcinoma, three in total, showed partial responses.

Remarks on this clone: Its antigen is not known.

Some clones are missing from TCRdb's copy, which holds only in-frame ones; the method was immunoSEQ multiplex PCR. The sample holds roughly 72,000 clones, 65% to 85% seen once. Overall study findings and caveats: Undetermined was the antigen specificity of the expanded peripheral T cells. On average, CD8+ T cells showed a greater number of expanded clones than CD4+.

In germline, CDR1 is SGHTA, CDR2 FQGNSA. With 5 bases clipped from V and 1 base from J, the junction kept 11 bases outside the gene matches. The CDR3 is made up of 17 amino acids. Sequenced here: CD4+ or CD8+ T cells sorted from blood, sampled in a trial of the OX40 agonist ivuxolimab. The chain carries TRBV7-2 and TRBJ2-3; the match to TRBD1 covers 8 bases. The receptor was isolated from an adult with an advanced solid tumor such as melanoma, head and neck, liver or kidney cancer. CDR3 nucleotide sequence: TGTGCCAGCAGCACCAGACAGGGGACAATCGGCACAGATACGCAGTATTTT. Its protein is CASSTRQGTIGTDTQYF.